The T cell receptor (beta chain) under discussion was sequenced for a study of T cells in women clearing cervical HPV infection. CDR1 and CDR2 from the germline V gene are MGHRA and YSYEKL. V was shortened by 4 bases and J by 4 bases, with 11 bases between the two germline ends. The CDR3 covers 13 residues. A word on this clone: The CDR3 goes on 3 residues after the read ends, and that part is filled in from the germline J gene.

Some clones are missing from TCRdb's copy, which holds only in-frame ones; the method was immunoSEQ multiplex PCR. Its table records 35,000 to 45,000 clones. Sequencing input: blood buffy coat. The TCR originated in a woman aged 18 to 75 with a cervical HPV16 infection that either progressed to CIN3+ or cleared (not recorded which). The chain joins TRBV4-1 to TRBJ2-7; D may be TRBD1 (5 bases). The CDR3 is CASSLHPGYEQYF. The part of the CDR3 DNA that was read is TGCGCCAGCAGCCTACACCCAGGGTACGAG.